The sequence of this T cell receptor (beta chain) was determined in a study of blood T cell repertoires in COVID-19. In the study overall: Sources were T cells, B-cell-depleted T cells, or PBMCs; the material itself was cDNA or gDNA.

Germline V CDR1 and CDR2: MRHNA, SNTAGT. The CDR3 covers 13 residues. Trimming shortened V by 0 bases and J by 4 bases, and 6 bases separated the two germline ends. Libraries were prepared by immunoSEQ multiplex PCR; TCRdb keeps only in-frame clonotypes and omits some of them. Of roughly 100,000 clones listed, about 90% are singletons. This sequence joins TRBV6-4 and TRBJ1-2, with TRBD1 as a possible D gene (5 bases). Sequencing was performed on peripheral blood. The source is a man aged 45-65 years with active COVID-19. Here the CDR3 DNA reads TGTGCCAGCAGTGACTCGGGGGGCTATGGCTACACCTTC. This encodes CASSDSGGYGYTF.